This TCR beta chain was sequenced for a study of CD8 T cells in ankylosing spondylitis. General study findings and limits: Characteristic, it appeared, of ankylosing spondylitis blood was a TCR beta motif of about eight highly homologous variants. Earlier authors reported some of these motif variants in reactive arthritis synovial fluid and blood. Significant enrichment of disease-linked clones was reportedly seen in matched ankylosing spondylitis synovial fluid. Clones that were linked to disease were CD8+ and were relatively rare in peripheral blood.

This clonotype was detected only a few times. Its matching antigen is unknown. Preparation of TCR beta libraries was done by quantitative 5'-RACE with molecular barcodes. Using its own MiXCR run on the 5' RACE reads, TCRdb lists one record per CDR3 protein. Of 100,000 or so distinct CDR3 sequences listed, about 9% are singletons. The sequence came from a male donor with ankylosing spondylitis. The sample consisted of blood, either unsorted or a sorted T cell fraction (not recorded which).

The DNA of the CDR3 is TGTGCCAGCAGACCCTCTTGGGGGAGTGAAGAGACCCAGTACTTC. Its protein product is CASRPSWGSEETQYF. The chain joins TRBV12-3 or TRBV12-4 to TRBJ2-5; possibly TRBD1 or TRBD2 for D (5 bases each). The CDR3 length is 15 residues. Trimming shortened V by 6 bases and J by 3 bases, and 17 bases separated the two germline ends.